Listed below are T cell receptor beta chains from one sample, sequenced in a study of OX40 agonist ivuxolimab in advanced cancers. The table came from immunoSEQ multiplex PCR; TCRdb's copy has only in-frame clones and leaves some out. Among 55,000 to 70,000 clones listed, 85% to 90% were seen once. Specimen: CD4+ or CD8+ T cells sorted from blood, collected in a trial of the OX40 agonist ivuxolimab. Receptors originate from an adult with an advanced solid tumor such as melanoma, head and neck, liver or kidney cancer. CDR3s include the opening cysteine and the closing phenylalanine or tryptophan. Fields, in order: J gene, V gene, D gene, clone size, CDR3 protein, CDR3 DNA. D genes are given only for firm matches. The size field is filled for only some rows; it gives once, few, many or a size class.

TRBJ1-6	TRBV2	-	-	CASSEEGPLHF	TGTGCCAGCAGTGAAGAGGGACCCCTCCACTTT
TRBJ2-1	TRBV6-1	TRBD1	-	CAASTGGANNEQFF	TGTGCCGCATCCACAGGGGGAGCGAACAATGAGCAGTTCTTC
TRBJ1-2	TRBV18	-	-	CASSPRQARNYGYTF	TGTGCCAGCTCACCGAGACAGGCGAGAAACTATGGCTACACCTTC
TRBJ1-3	TRBV30	-	-	CAWSPSRAGNTIYF	TGTGCCTGGAGTCCCAGCAGGGCTGGAAACACCATATATTTT
TRBJ2-7	TRBV5-8	TRBD2	-	CASSRAGGLSYEQYF	TGTGCCAGCAGCCGGGCGGGGGGCCTCTCCTACGAGCAGTACTTC
TRBJ2-3	TRBV7-2	-	-	CASSLGISSTDTQYF	TGTGCCAGCAGCTTAGGGATAAGTAGCACAGATACGCAGTATTTT
TRBJ2-1	TRBV4-3	-	-	CASSQEAGREQFF	TGCGCCAGCAGCCAAGAGGCAGGCCGAGAGCAGTTCTTC
TRBJ1-6	TRBV5-4	TRBD1	-	CASSLALGQKNSPLHF	TGTGCCAGCAGCTTGGCCCTGGGACAGAAAAATTCACCCCTCCACTTT
TRBJ2-4	TRBV27	TRBD1	-	CASREQGVAKNIQYF	TGTGCCAGCAGGGAACAGGGGGTAGCCAAAAACATTCAGTACTTC
TRBJ2-1	TRBV5-4	TRBD1	-	CASSLVTGGLNEQFF	TGTGCCAGCAGCTTGGTGACAGGGGGCCTCAATGAGCAGTTCTTC
TRBJ2-2	TRBV7-7	TRBD2	-	CASSSTRLAGKNTGELFF	TGTGCCAGCAGCTCGACTCGACTAGCGGGAAAGAACACCGGGGAGCTGTTTTTT
TRBJ2-7	TRBV9	-	-	CASSVDNRVYEQYF	TGTGCCAGCAGCGTAGACAACAGGGTATACGAGCAGTACTTC
TRBJ2-3	TRBV6-1	-	-	CASSEMGGTDTQYF	TGTGCCAGCAGTGAAATGGGGGGCACAGATACGCAGTATTTT
TRBJ2-1	TRBV28	-	few	CASSSEEGGSYNEQFF	TGTGCCAGCAGTTCCGAGGAGGGAGGCTCCTACAATGAGCAGTTCTTC
TRBJ2-7	TRBV19	TRBD2	-	CASSTGLAGGAYEQYF	TGTGCCAGTAGTACCGGACTAGCGGGAGGCGCCTACGAGCAGTACTTC
TRBJ1-6	TRBV6-5	-	few	CASSYSPSNSPLHF	TGTGCCAGCAGTTACTCCCCATCTAATTCACCCCTCCACTTT
TRBJ2-7	TRBV15	-	-	CATSRESQGTSEQYF	TGTGCCACCAGCAGAGAATCCCAGGGGACCTCCGAGCAGTACTTC